This T cell receptor beta chain was sequenced for a study of blood T cells in healthy people across ages. General study results and limits: CMV status of donors was unknown, possibly confounding expanded clonotype changes.

Germline V gene lookup returns CDR1 DFQATT and CDR2 SNEGSKA (reference sequence). This CDR3 region has 15 residues. Trimming took 0 bases from V and 1 from J, leaving 12 bases between them. Details on this clonotype: No antigen is known for it.

Combining a sample-barcoded 5' primer with a J-beta primer mix, a second PCR ran for roughly 7 to 12 cycles. From each sample, at least 2.5 million paired-end reads containing CDR3 were obtained. TCRdb re-called the 5' RACE reads with MiXCR, one entry per CDR3 protein. The sample has about 640,000 distinct CDR3 sequences; under 70% are singletons. The gene calls are TRBV20-1 and TRBJ1-2; TRBD1 is a possible D gene (6 bases). The sequencing sample was made of blood. This TCR derives from a man aged 55 to 69 in good health. The chain's CDR3 is CSARDRGRVNYGYTF. The DNA for the CDR3 is TGCAGTGCTAGAGATAGGGGGAGGGTTAACTATGGCTACACCTTC.